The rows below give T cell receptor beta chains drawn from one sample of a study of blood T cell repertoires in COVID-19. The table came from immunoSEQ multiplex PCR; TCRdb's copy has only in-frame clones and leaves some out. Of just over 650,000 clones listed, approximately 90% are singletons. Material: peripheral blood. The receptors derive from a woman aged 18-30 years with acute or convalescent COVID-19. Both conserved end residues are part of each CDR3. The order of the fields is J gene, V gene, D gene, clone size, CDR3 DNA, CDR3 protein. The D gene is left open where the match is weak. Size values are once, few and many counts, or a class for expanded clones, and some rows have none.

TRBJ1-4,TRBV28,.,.,TGTGCCAGCAGTTTAAGTCCGGGGTTGGATGAAAAACTGTTTTTT,CASSLSPGLDEKLFF
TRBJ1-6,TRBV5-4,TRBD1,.,TGTGCCAGCAGCTTCGGACAGGGGGCGGACTATTCACCCCTCCACTTT,CASSFGQGADYSPLHF
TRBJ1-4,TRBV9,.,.,TGTGCCAGCAGCGTCGACAGTCAAAAACTGTTTTTT,CASSVDSQKLFF
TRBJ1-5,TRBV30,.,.,TGTGCCTGGAACGTCGGGTTTAGCAATCAGCCCCAGCATTTT,CAWNVGFSNQPQHF
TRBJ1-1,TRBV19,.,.,TGTGCCAGTAGTTCCCAGTTGGTAGTCAGGACTGAAGCTTTCTTT,CASSSQLVVRTEAFF
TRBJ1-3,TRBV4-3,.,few,TGCGCCAGCAGCCAAGATGTGCCAGGCTCTGGAAACACCATATATTTT,CASSQDVPGSGNTIYF
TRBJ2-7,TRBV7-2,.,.,TGTGCCAGCAGCTTAAGTACCCCTACAGCCCACGAGCAGTACTTC,CASSLSTPTAHEQYF
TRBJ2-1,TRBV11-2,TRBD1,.,TGTGCCAGCAGCTATCTCCGGGACAGGGACTACAATGAGCAGTTCTTC,CASSYLRDRDYNEQFF
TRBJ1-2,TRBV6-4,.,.,TGTGCCAGCAGCCCAGATGGGTATTCTACCAGGGGCTACACCTTC,CASSPDGYSTRGYTF
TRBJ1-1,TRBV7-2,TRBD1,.,TGTGCCAGCAGCCCTTTACAGGGGGCGCGGGGGACTGAAGCTTTCTTT,CASSPLQGARGTEAFF
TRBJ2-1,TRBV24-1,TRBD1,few,TGTGCCACCACTGGACAGGTGGGGGACAATGAGCAGTTCTTC,CATTGQVGDNEQFF
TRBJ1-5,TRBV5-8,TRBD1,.,TGTGCCAGCAGCTTGGGACAGGGCCATCAGCCCCAGCATTTT,CASSLGQGHQPQHF
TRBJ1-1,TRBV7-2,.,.,TGTGCCAGCAGCTTTGGTGGGGATCCTGCAGCGGCTGCTTTCTTT,CASSFGGDPAAAAFF
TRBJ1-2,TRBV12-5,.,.,TGTGCTAGTGGTGCCCCCGGGGGCTATGGCTACACCTTC,CASGAPGGYGYTF
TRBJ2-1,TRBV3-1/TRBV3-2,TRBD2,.,TGTGCCAGCAGCCAAAGACTAGCGGGGGGGCAGAATGAGCAGTTCTTC,CASSQRLAGGQNEQFF
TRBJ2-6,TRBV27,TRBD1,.,TGTGCCAGCAGAGGCACAGGGGTCGGGGCCAACGTCCTGACTTTC,CASRGTGVGANVLTF
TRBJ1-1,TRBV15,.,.,TGTGCCACCAGTTTTGACAGGAACACTGAAGCTTTCTTT,CATSFDRNTEAFF
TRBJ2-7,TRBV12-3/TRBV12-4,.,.,TGTGCCAGCAGTTTAGTCCCGGAGGAGCAGTACTTC,CASSLVPEEQYF
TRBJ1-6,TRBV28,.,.,TGTGCCAGCAGAGTTGTGGCAGGGGTTTTAGATAATTCACCCCTCCACTTT,CASRVVAGVLDNSPLHF
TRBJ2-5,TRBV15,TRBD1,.,TGTGCCACCAGCTCGGGACAGGATCTCCAAGAGACCCAGTACTTC,CATSSGQDLQETQYF
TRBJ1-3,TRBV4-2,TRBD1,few,TGTGCCAGCAGCCAAGATTCAGGCACAGGGGATGGAAACACCATATATTTT,CASSQDSGTGDGNTIYF
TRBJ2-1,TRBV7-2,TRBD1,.,TGTGCCAGCAGCCCTCGCTCGGGACAGATTAGGTTCTTC,CASSPRSGQIRFF
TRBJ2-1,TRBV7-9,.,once,TGTGCCAGCAGCTCCCCCCGTAGATCCTTAAATGAGCAGTTCTTC,CASSSPRRSLNEQFF
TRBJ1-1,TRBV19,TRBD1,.,TGTGCCAGTAGTAACCCGGGACAGGGGCCACTTTTC,CASSNPGQGPLF
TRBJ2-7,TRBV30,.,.,TGTGCCTGGAGTGGACAGGCGTTAGGCCCCTACGAGCAGTACTTC,CAWSGQALGPYEQYF
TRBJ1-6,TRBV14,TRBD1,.,TGTGCCAGCAGCCAAATCAGGGGGGCTTCACCCCTCCACTTT,CASSQIRGASPLHF
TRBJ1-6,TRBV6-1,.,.,TGTGCCAGCAGTGAACCGTTTAGGATACAGAATTCACCCCTCCACTTT,CASSEPFRIQNSPLHF
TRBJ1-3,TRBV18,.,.,TGTGCCAGCTCACCGGACAGCGGCTCTGGAAACACCATATATTTT,CASSPDSGSGNTIYF
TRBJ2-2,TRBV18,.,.,TGTGCCAGCTCAGGAGGTGTCCCAAAGGGAACCGGGGAGCTGTTTTTT,CASSGGVPKGTGELFF
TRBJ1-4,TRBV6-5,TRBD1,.,TGTGCCAGCAGGGCGGACAGGGGGGTAGGAAAACTGTTTTTT,CASRADRGVGKLFF
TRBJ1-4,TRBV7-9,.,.,TGTGCCAGCAGCCCAACAGGAGTTAATGAAAAACTGTTTTTT,CASSPTGVNEKLFF
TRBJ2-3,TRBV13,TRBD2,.,TGTGCCAGCACCCACGGAACTAGCGGGGGGGTAGATACGCAGTATTTT,CASTHGTSGGVDTQYF
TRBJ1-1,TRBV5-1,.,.,TGCGCCAGCAGCCTGACAACGGCGGGGCGCACTGAAGCTTTCTTT,CASSLTTAGRTEAFF
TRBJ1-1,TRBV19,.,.,TGTGCCAGTAGCGCCGCGGGGGTCGCCACTGAAGCTTTCTTT,CASSAAGVATEAFF
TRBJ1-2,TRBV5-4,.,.,TGTGCCAGCAGCTTGGAGTCTACCCTCGGGGATGGCTACACCTTC,CASSLESTLGDGYTF
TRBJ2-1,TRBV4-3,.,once,TGCGCCAGCAGCCAAGACGGTATCGGAGGGGCTAGCAATGAGCAGTTCTTC,CASSQDGIGGASNEQFF
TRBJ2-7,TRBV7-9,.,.,TGTGCCAGCAGCTCTCGGACAGACTCCTACGAGCAGTACTTC,CASSSRTDSYEQYF
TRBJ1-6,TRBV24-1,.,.,TGTGCCACCAGTGGGAGGGCGGCTAATTCACCCCTCCACTTT,CATSGRAANSPLHF
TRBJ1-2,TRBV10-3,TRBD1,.,TGTGCCATCGGGACAGGGGGTTTTGGTGTTTGGAGCTACACCTTC,CAIGTGGFGVWSYTF
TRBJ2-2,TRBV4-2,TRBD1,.,TGTGCCAGCAGCCAGAGGACAGGGAACACCGGGGAGCTGTTTTTT,CASSQRTGNTGELFF
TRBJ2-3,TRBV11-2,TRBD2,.,TGTGCCAGCAGCTCACTAGCGGAGGGGACAGATACGCAGTATTTT,CASSSLAEGTDTQYF
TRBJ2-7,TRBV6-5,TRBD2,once,TGTGCCAGCAGTACCTTATCGGGAGGGCAGTACTTC,CASSTLSGGQYF
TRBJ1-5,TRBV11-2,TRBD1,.,TGTGCCAGCAGCCCCGGACAGGGTTTCCATCAGCCCCAGCATTTT,CASSPGQGFHQPQHF
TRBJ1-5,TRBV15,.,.,TGTGCCACCAGCAGGGGAGGAGGGGATCAGCCCCAGCATTTT,CATSRGGGDQPQHF
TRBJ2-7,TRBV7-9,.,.,TGTGCCAGCAGCTTACCGGGACACTACTACGAGCAGTACTTC,CASSLPGHYYEQYF
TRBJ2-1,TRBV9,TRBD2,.,TGTGCCAGCAGCCCCAGACTAGCGGGCGATTCCTACAATGAGCAGTTCTTC,CASSPRLAGDSYNEQFF
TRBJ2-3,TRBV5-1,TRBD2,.,TGCGCCAGCAGCTTCGTAGACCCAGCGGGGGATACGCAGTATTTT,CASSFVDPAGDTQYF
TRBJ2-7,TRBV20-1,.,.,TGCAGTGCTAGAGGGACAGTCGAGCAGTACTTC,CSARGTVEQYF